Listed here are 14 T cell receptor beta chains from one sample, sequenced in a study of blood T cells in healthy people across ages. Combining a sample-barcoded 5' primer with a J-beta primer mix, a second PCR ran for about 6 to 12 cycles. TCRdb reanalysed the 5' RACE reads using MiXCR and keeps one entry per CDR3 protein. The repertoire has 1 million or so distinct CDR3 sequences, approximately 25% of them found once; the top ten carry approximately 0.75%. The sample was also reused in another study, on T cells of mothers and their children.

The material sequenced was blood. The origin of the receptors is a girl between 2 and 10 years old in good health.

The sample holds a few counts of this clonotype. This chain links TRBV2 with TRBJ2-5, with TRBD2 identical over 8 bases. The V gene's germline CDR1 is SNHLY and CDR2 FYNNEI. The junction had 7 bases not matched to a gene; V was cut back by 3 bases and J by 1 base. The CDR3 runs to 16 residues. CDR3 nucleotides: TGTGCCAGCAGTGACTCGGCGGGGGGCCTCCAAGAGACCCAGTACTTC. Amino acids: CASSDSAGGLQETQYF.

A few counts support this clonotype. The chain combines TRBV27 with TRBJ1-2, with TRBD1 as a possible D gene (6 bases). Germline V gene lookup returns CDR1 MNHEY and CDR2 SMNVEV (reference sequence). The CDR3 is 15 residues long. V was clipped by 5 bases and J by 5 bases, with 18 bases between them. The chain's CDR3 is CASSQIGQPGYGYTF. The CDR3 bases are TGTGCCAGCAGTCAAATTGGACAGCCTGGATATGGCTACACCTTC.

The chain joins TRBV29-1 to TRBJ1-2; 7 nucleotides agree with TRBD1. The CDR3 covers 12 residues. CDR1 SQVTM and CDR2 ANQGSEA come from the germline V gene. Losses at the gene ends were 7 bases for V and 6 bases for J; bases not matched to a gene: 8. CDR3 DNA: TGCAGCGCCGCGACAGGGATCGATGGCTACACCTTC. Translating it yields CSAATGIDGYTF.

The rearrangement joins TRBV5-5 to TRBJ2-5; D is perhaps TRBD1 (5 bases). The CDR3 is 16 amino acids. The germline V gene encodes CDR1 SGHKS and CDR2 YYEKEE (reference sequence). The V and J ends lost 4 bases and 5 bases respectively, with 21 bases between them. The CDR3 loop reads CASSPGWGRFSETQYF. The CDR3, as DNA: TGTGCCAGCAGCCCCGGGTGGGGCAGGTTTTCTGAGACCCAGTACTTC.

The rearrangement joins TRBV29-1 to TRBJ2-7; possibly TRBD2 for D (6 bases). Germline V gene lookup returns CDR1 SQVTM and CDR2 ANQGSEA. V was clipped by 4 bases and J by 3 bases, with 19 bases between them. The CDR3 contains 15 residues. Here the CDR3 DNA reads TGCAGCGTTGTCGGACCCTCGGGAGCGGACTACGAGCAGTACTTC. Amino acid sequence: CSVVGPSGADYEQYF.

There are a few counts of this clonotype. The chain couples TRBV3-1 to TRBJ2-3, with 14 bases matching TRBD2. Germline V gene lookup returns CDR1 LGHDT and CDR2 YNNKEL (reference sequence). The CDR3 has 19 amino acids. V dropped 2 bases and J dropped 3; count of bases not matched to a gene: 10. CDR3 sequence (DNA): TGTGCCAGCAGCCAACGACTAGCGGGAGGGCCCGACGTAACAGATACGCAGTATTTT. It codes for CASSQRLAGGPDVTDTQYF.

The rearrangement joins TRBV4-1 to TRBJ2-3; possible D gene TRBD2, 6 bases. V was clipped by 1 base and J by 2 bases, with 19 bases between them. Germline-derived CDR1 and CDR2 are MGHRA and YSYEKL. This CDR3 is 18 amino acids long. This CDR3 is CASSQVSFGEAYTDTQYF. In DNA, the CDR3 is TGCGCCAGCAGCCAAGTCTCTTTTGGGGAGGCCTACACAGATACGCAGTATTTT.

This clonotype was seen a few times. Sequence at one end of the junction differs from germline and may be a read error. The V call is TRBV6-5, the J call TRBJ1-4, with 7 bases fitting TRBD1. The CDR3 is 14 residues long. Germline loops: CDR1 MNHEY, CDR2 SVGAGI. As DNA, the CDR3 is TGTGCCAGCAGTTACGCAGGGGGAGATGAAAAACTGTCTTTT. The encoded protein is CASSYAGGDEKLSF.

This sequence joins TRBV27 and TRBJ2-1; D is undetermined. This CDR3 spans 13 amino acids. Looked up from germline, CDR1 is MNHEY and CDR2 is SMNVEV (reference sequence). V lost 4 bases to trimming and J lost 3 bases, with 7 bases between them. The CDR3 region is CASSSWNYNEQFF. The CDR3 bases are TGTGCCAGCAGTTCTTGGAACTACAATGAGCAGTTCTTC.

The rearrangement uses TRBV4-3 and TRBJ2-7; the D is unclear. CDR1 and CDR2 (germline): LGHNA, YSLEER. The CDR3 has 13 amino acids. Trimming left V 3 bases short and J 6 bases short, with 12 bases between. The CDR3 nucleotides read TGCGCCAGCAGCCAGGCGGCCCAAGGCGAGCAGTACTTC. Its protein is CASSQAAQGEQYF.

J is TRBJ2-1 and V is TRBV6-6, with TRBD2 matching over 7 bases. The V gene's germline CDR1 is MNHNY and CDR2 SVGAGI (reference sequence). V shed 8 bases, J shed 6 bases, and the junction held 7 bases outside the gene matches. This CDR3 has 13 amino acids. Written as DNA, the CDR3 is TGTGCCAGCTTGGTAGCGGGCCTCAATGAGCAGTTCTTC. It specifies CASLVAGLNEQFF.

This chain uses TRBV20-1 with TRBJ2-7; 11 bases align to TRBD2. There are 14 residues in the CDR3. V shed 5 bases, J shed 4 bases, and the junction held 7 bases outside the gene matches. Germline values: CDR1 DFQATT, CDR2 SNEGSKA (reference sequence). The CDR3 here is CSARSGRAEYEQYF. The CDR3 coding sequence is TGCAGTGCTCGTAGCGGGAGGGCCGAGTACGAGCAGTACTTC.

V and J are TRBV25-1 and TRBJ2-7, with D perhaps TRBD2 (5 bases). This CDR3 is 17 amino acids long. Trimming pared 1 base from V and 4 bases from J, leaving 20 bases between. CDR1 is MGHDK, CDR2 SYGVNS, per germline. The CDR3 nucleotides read TGTGCCAGCAGTGAATCGCAGGAATTGGGGAGAAAATACGAGCAGTACTTC. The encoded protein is CASSESQELGRKYEQYF.

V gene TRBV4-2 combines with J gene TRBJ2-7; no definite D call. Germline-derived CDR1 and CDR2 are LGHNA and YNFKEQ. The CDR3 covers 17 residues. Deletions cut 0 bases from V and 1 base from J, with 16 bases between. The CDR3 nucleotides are TGTGCCAGCAGCCAAGATCGATCCGCAGTGATGTCCTACGAGCAGTACTTC. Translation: CASSQDRSAVMSYEQYF.